Below are 13 T cell receptor beta chains sequenced from a single sample in a study of T cells in localized non-small cell lung cancer. The repertoire was sequenced with immunoSEQ multiplex PCR; TCRdb's copy has only in-frame clones and lacks some. The table records more than 5,000 clones, roughly 45% of them present only once. The material sequenced was lung tumor tissue, taken before any cancer treatment. Every receptor here comes from a man aged 35 to 70 with stage III lung adenocarcinoma.

This CDR3 reads CASSPPGQFGGYTF. CDR3 nucleotides: TGTGCCAGCTCACCGCCTGGACAGTTCGGGGGCTACACCTTC. The V gene is TRBV18, the J gene TRBJ1-2; possibly TRBD1 for D (6 bases). Trimming shortened V by 3 bases and J by 8 bases, and 16 bases separated the two germline ends. Per germline, CDR1 KGHSH and CDR2 LQKENI. The CDR3 length is 14 residues.

Concerning this clone: One end of the junction fails to match germline, which may point to a read error. The chain is built from TRBV6-8 and TRBJ2-7; D is perhaps TRBD1 or TRBD2 (5 bases each). Germline-derived CDR1 and CDR2 are MNHGY and SAAAGT. CDR3 size: 15 residues. The CDR3 nucleotides are TGTGCCATCAGTGACTTGGGAGAGGGGTCCTACGAGCAGTACTTC. Amino acids: CAISDLGEGSYEQYF.

This clone was detected only a few times. The CDR3 sequence: CASNEGLYSNQPQHF. The CDR3 nucleotides are TGTGCCAGTAATGAGGGTCTTTATAGCAATCAGCCCCAGCATTTT. The rearrangement links TRBV19 to TRBJ1-5, with D uncertain. Germline V gene sequence: CDR1 LNHDA, CDR2 SQIVND (reference sequence). The V and J ends lost 7 bases and 0 bases respectively, with 13 bases between them. This CDR3 comprises 15 residues.

The V and J genes are TRBV19 and TRBJ2-5; 12 positions match TRBD2. The CDR3 is 16 amino acids. Germline-derived CDR1 and CDR2 are LNHDA and SQIVND (reference sequence). V trimming: 4 bases; J trimming: 2 bases; junction bases outside the gene matches: 5. CDR3 in DNA: TGTGCCAGTAGTACGGGACTAGCGGGCGTTCAAGAGACCCAGTACTTC. Amino acid sequence: CASSTGLAGVQETQYF.

By sample fraction, this clone is medium-sized. This chain uses TRBV6-8 with TRBJ2-1; 9 bases align to TRBD2. This CDR3 is 15 amino acids long. Germline V lookup: CDR1 MNHGY, CDR2 SAAAGT. V lost 6 bases to trimming and J lost 6 bases; unmatched junction nucleotides: 9. The CDR3 loop reads CASSDGTSLRNEQFF. CDR3 bases: TGTGCCAGCAGCGACGGGACTAGCTTACGCAATGAGCAGTTCTTC.

This clone was detected only a few times. This chain links TRBV11-3 with TRBJ1-2; TRBD1 aligns across 10 bases. Losses at the gene ends were 5 bases for V and 7 bases for J; bases not matched to a gene: 7. Germline CDR1 is SGHNT and CDR2 is YENEEA. The CDR3 sequence is 14 residues long. The CDR3 reads CASSARTGGLGYTF. The DNA for the CDR3 is TGTGCCAGCAGCGCCAGGACAGGGGGTCTTGGCTACACCTTC.

This clone was observed a few times. This rearrangement joins TRBV6-8 to TRBJ1-2; 7 bases line up with TRBD1. The CDR3 loop spans 13 amino acids. Trimming removed 6 bases from V and 8 bases from J; junction bases left unmatched: 9. CDR1 and CDR2 (germline): MNHGY, SAAAGT. The DNA of the CDR3 is TGTGCCAGCAGCCCGGGACAGAGAAACGGCTACACCTTC. Translated: CASSPGQRNGYTF.

The sample holds many counts of this clone. The chain links TRBV9 to TRBJ1-6; TRBD1 aligns across 8 bases. The germline V gene encodes CDR1 SGDLS and CDR2 YYNGEE. J gave up 7 bases and V 4 bases, and 7 bases lay outside the gene matches. The CDR3 has 15 residues. The CDR3 DNA reads TGTGCCAGCAGCCCCGGGGACAGGAAAAATTCACCCCTCCACTTT. Translating it yields CASSPGDRKNSPLHF.

Written as DNA, the CDR3 is TGTGCCAGTAGTACCTGGGGGAACACTGAAGCTTTCTTT. It specifies CASSTWGNTEAFF. This chain joins TRBV19 and TRBJ1-1, with no clear D. V was pared by 4 bases and J by 1 base, with 7 bases between. CDR1 and CDR2 from the germline V gene are LNHDA and SQIVND (reference sequence). The CDR3 spans 13 residues.

In its sample, this clone ranks as medium-sized. The chain is built from TRBV11-3 and TRBJ2-6; D is unresolved. This CDR3 is 16 amino acids long. The germline V gene has CDR1 SGHNT and CDR2 YENEEA. V lost 3 bases to trimming and J lost 0 bases, with 9 bases between them. As DNA, the CDR3 is TGTGCCAGCAGCTTGGAACAGCCCTCTGGGGCCAACGTCCTGACTTTC. Protein sequence: CASSLEQPSGANVLTF.

The chain joins TRBV11-3 to TRBJ2-2, with 14 bases that match TRBD2. CDR3 size: 17 residues. Germline trimming cut 4 bases from V and 5 bases from J; bases unmatched to any gene: 6. From germline, CDR1 is SGHNT and CDR2 YENEEA. The CDR3 DNA sequence: TGTGCCAGCAGCTCGACTAGCGGGAGGGCGGGGACCGGGGAGCTGTTTTTT. Protein product: CASSSTSGRAGTGELFF. Using reference TRBV11-3 and TRBJ2-2 for the parts outside the CDR3, the full variable domain is EAGVVQSPRYKIIEKKQPVAFWCNPISGHNTLYWYLQNLGQGPELLIRYENEEAVDDSQLPKDRFSAERLKGVDSTLKIQPAELGDSAVYLCASSSTSGRAGTGELFFGEGSRLTVL.

This clone counts as medium-sized. The rearrangement joins TRBV6-8 to TRBJ1-1; D may be TRBD1 (6 bases). Between the trimmed V and J ends, which lost 0 bases and 4 bases, there was a span of 12 bases. This CDR3 region has 15 residues. The V gene's germline CDR1 is MNHGY and CDR2 SAAAGT. The CDR3 bases are TGTGCCAGCAGTTACTCACCAGGGGAAGGCACTGAAGCTTTCTTT. Translated: CASSYSPGEGTEAFF.

The rearrangement links TRBV19 to TRBJ1-5; no reliable D call. The CDR3 runs 16 residues. The V end lost 6 bases, the J end lost 0 bases, and 15 bases lay between the germline ends. Germline CDR1 is LNHDA and CDR2 is SQIVND (reference sequence). CDR3 region: CASRPGSWYSNQPQHF. CDR3 coding DNA: TGTGCCAGTAGGCCGGGCAGCTGGTATAGCAATCAGCCCCAGCATTTT.